A selection of T cell receptor beta chains follows, all from one sample in a study of shared clonotypes between healthy human individuals. Libraries were prepared by immunoSEQ multiplex PCR; TCRdb keeps only in-frame clonotypes and omits some of them. In the table there are some 2.1 million clones, 85% to 95% of which are singletons. The sequenced sample was naive CD8+ T cells from PBMCs. All receptors come from a young man in good health. Some clones in this sample may be carry-over from other donors' samples. Both conserved end residues are part of each CDR3. The D gene is left open where the match is weak. Clone size is given for some rows only: seen once, a few or many times, or a class if the clone is expanded.

cdr3_length	clone_size	j_call	v_call	d_call	cdr3_aa	cdr3_nt
17	-	TRBJ2-3	TRBV27	-	CASRLARGVWPTDTQYF	TGTGCCAGCAGACTCGCCCGGGGCGTGTGGCCCACAGATACGCAGTATTTT
16	-	TRBJ2-3	TRBV5-1	-	CASSLVGRGSADTQYF	TGCGCCAGCAGCTTGGTGGGACGCGGAAGCGCAGATACGCAGTATTTT
15	-	TRBJ2-2	TRBV28	TRBD2	CASSSETSLFGELFF	TGTGCCAGCAGCTCGGAGACTAGCCTTTTCGGGGAGCTGTTTTTT
11	-	TRBJ1-1	TRBV7-8	-	CASSLGPVPFF	TGTGCCAGCAGCTTGGGACCAGTCCCTTTCTTT
15	-	TRBJ2-1	TRBV27	-	CASRRSGGNYNEQFF	TGTGCCAGCAGGCGTAGCGGAGGAAACTACAATGAGCAGTTCTTC
15	-	TRBJ1-5	TRBV19	TRBD1	CASSEDRDSNQPQHF	TGTGCCAGTAGTGAGGACAGGGATAGCAATCAGCCCCAGCATTTT
18	-	TRBJ2-1	TRBV4-1	TRBD2	CASSLSVPASGGANEQFF	TGCGCCAGCAGCCTCTCAGTCCCAGCTAGCGGGGGAGCCAATGAGCAGTTCTTC
14	once	TRBJ2-5	TRBV16	TRBD1	CASSLTGVKETQYF	TGTGCCAGCAGCCTGACAGGGGTGAAGGAGACCCAGTACTTC
16	once	TRBJ1-2	TRBV7-9	TRBD1	CASSQRGDSPVYGYTF	TGTGCCAGCAGCCAAAGGGGGGACAGTCCCGTCTATGGCTACACCTTC
13	-	TRBJ2-7	TRBV5-1	-	CASSPRESYEQYF	TGCGCCAGCAGCCCCCGAGAGTCCTACGAGCAGTACTTC
13	-	TRBJ2-5	TRBV6-6	-	CASSHTSPETQYF	TGTGCCAGCAGCCACACTAGCCCAGAGACCCAGTACTTC
12	few	TRBJ1-1	TRBV5-6	-	CASSLGGHPAFF	TGTGCCAGCAGCTTGGGAGGTCACCCAGCTTTCTTT
12	few	TRBJ2-1	TRBV7-9	TRBD1	CASTQGVDEQFF	TGTGCCAGCACCCAGGGGGTTGATGAGCAGTTCTTC
15	-	TRBJ2-4	TRBV27	-	CASSSRPPWENIQYF	TGTGCCAGCAGTTCCCGTCCCCCGTGGGAAAACATTCAGTACTTC
16	-	TRBJ1-4	TRBV9	-	CASSVDRDPTNEKLFF	TGTGCCAGCAGCGTAGATAGGGATCCAACTAATGAAAAACTGTTTTTT
16	-	TRBJ2-7	TRBV5-1	-	CASSDSQWRFSYEQYF	TGCGCCAGCAGCGACTCTCAGTGGCGGTTCTCCTACGAGCAGTACTTC
16	-	TRBJ2-2	TRBV9	-	CASSVFPTGRGGELFF	TGTGCCAGCAGCGTTTTCCCAACAGGGAGAGGCGGGGAGCTGTTTTTT
16	-	TRBJ2-3	TRBV27	TRBD2	CASSLQLGVAGDTQYF	TGTGCCAGCAGTTTACAGTTAGGGGTAGCGGGGGATACGCAGTATTTT
18	-	TRBJ2-2	TRBV7-8	TRBD2	CASSPRLAGEGFTGELFF	TGTGCCAGCAGCCCTAGACTAGCGGGAGAAGGGTTTACCGGGGAGCTGTTTTTT
13	few	TRBJ1-2	TRBV7-9	-	CASSSDIYYGYTF	TGTGCCAGCAGCTCCGACATCTACTATGGCTACACCTTC
11	-	TRBJ1-1	TRBV6-6	-	CAGEGGDEAFF	TGTGCCGGAGAGGGGGGGGATGAAGCTTTCTTT
14	once	TRBJ2-7	TRBV27	-	CASSFQLAGGEQYF	TGTGCCAGCAGTTTTCAACTAGCCGGGGGCGAGCAGTACTTC
13	once	TRBJ2-7	TRBV7-8	-	CASSFFSSYEQYF	TGTGCCAGCAGCTTCTTCAGCTCCTACGAGCAGTACTTC
15	-	TRBJ1-4	TRBV15	-	CATSRDLGAGEKLFF	TGTGCCACCAGCAGAGATTTAGGGGCAGGGGAAAAACTGTTTTTT
15	-	TRBJ2-1	TRBV15	TRBD2	CATSSSSGNRNEQFF	TGTGCCACCAGCAGCTCCAGCGGGAATAGGAATGAGCAGTTCTTC
12	-	TRBJ2-7	TRBV28	-	CASSLFRYEQYF	TGTGCCAGCAGTTTATTTCGCTACGAGCAGTACTTC
15	once	TRBJ2-7	TRBV2	-	CASSESPSPFYEQYF	TGTGCCAGCAGTGAATCCCCAAGCCCGTTCTACGAGCAGTACTTC
13	once	TRBJ2-7	TRBV27	-	CASSFGPRAEQYF	TGTGCCAGCAGTTTTGGTCCTCGCGCCGAGCAGTACTTC
13	-	TRBJ2-7	TRBV6-6	TRBD2	CASSYSLADEQYF	TGTGCCAGCAGTTATAGTCTAGCGGACGAGCAGTACTTC
14	-	TRBJ2-7	TRBV6-5	-	CASSLKDPTYEQYF	TGTGCCAGCTCCTTAAAGGACCCCACCTACGAGCAGTACTTC
13	-	TRBJ1-1	TRBV5-4	-	CASSLKMNTEAFF	TGTGCCAGCAGCTTGAAGATGAACACTGAAGCTTTCTTT
16	-	TRBJ1-2	TRBV2	-	CASSDPGRPGGLGYTF	TGTGCCAGCAGTGATCCGGGGCGGCCCGGAGGCCTCGGCTACACCTTC
18	-	TRBJ2-6	TRBV4-1	TRBD1	CASSQGQGTFSGANVLTF	TGCGCCAGCAGCCAAGGACAGGGGACCTTCTCTGGGGCCAACGTCCTGACTTTC
13	-	TRBJ1-1	TRBV29-1	-	CSVEDWRGTEAFF	TGCAGCGTTGAAGATTGGCGAGGAACTGAAGCTTTCTTT
11	-	TRBJ1-1	TRBV29-1	-	CSVSGGTEAFF	TGCAGCGTTAGTGGGGGCACTGAAGCTTTCTTT
13	-	TRBJ2-7	TRBV27	-	CASSLGSTYEQYF	TGTGCCAGCAGTTTGGGGTCTACCTACGAGCAGTACTTC
16	-	TRBJ1-2	TRBV4-3	TRBD1	CASSPGTALSNYGYTF	TGCGCCAGCAGCCCCGGGACAGCCCTTTCTAACTATGGCTACACCTTC
16	-	TRBJ2-3	TRBV11-3	TRBD2	CASSLRGLADTDTQYF	TGTGCCAGCAGCTTAAGGGGACTAGCGGACACAGATACGCAGTATTTT
13	-	TRBJ1-2	TRBV7-6	-	CASSLAQDYGYTF	TGTGCCAGCAGCTTAGCGCAAGACTATGGCTACACCTTC
14	-	TRBJ2-1	TRBV27	TRBD1	CASSSTGGFNEQFF	TGTGCCAGCAGTTCTACAGGGGGCTTCAATGAGCAGTTCTTC
15	-	TRBJ1-5	TRBV19	-	CASRSPGRRNQPQHF	TGTGCCAGTAGATCCCCAGGGAGACGCAATCAGCCCCAGCATTTT
11	-	TRBJ2-7	TRBV7-9	-	CASSPSLEQYF	TGTGCCAGCAGCCCGTCCTTGGAGCAGTACTTC
14	-	TRBJ1-2	TRBV28	-	CASSGRGGPAGDTF	TGTGCCAGCAGCGGACGAGGGGGTCCTGCCGGGGACACCTTC
13	-	TRBJ2-7	TRBV25-1	TRBD1	CASSDGQVGEQYF	TGTGCCAGCAGTGATGGACAGGTGGGCGAGCAGTACTTC
14	-	TRBJ2-7	TRBV27	TRBD1	CASSRDRGSYEQYF	TGTGCCAGCAGTCGGGACAGGGGCTCCTACGAGCAGTACTTC
14	-	TRBJ1-1	TRBV4-3	-	CASSHIRMNTEAFF	TGCGCCAGCAGCCACATCCGGATGAACACTGAAGCTTTCTTT
14	-	TRBJ1-1	TRBV7-8	TRBD1	CASSPDRGNTEAFF	TGTGCCAGCAGCCCCGACAGGGGGAACACTGAAGCTTTCTTT
12	-	TRBJ1-2	TRBV7-9	TRBD1	CASSADRASYTF	TGTGCCAGCAGCGCCGACAGGGCTAGCTACACCTTC
13	-	TRBJ2-2	TRBV5-6	-	CASARANTGELFF	TGTGCCAGCGCGCGCGCGAACACCGGGGAGCTGTTTTTT
15	-	TRBJ2-7	TRBV2	-	CASSETLTASYEQYF	TGTGCCAGCAGTGAAACGCTGACAGCTTCCTACGAGCAGTACTTC